One and the same sample provided the 12 T cell receptor beta chains below, sequenced in a study of T-cell memory formation after mild COVID-19. Via MiXCR, TCRdb re-called the 5' RACE reads, giving one row per CDR3 protein. The repertoire holds roughly 580,000 distinct CDR3 sequences, with roughly 18% as singletons. The sample was PBMCs or a T cell subset sorted from them (not recorded which). The receptors shown here come from an adult woman who had mild COVID-19 (a few samples of this study predate the infection). Cell type and time point are not known.

The chain is built from TRBV7-8 and TRBJ2-1; 10 positions match TRBD2. The CDR3 extends over 17 amino acids. Germline CDR1 SGHVS, CDR2 FQNEAQ. With 5 bases clipped from V and 4 bases from J, the junction kept 11 bases outside the gene matches. The CDR3 here is CASSQSGGGRRYNEQFF. CDR3 sequence (DNA): TGTGCCAGCAGCCAGAGCGGGGGGGGCCGTAGGTACAATGAGCAGTTCTTC.

This clonotype was seen only a few times. This sequence joins TRBV7-9 and TRBJ2-7; D is possibly TRBD2 (6 bases). The CDR3 is 13 residues long. Trimming took 7 bases from V and 3 from J, leaving 13 bases between them. CDR1 and CDR2 from the germline V gene are SEHNR and FQNEAQ (reference sequence). The CDR3 sequence: CASTPNGSYEQYF. The DNA for the CDR3 is TGTGCCAGCACCCCAAACGGGAGCTACGAGCAGTACTTC.

This clonotype turned up a few times. The V gene is TRBV20-1, the J gene TRBJ1-5; weak D call: TRBD1 (6 bases). Germline V gives CDR1 DFQATT, CDR2 SNEGSKA (reference sequence). The CDR3 sequence is 14 residues long. Trimming cost V 3 bases and J 2 bases, with 11 bases left between them. Here the CDR3 DNA reads TGCAGTGCTAGTCAAAACAGGGGCAATCAGCCCCAGCATTTT. Translating gives CSASQNRGNQPQHF.

The chain carries TRBV6-6 and TRBJ2-5, with D possibly TRBD1 on 7 matching bases. Trimming shortened V by 9 bases and J by 1 base, and 12 bases separated the two germline ends. Germline V gene data show CDR1 as MNHNY and CDR2 as SVGAGI (reference sequence). CDR3 length: 13 amino acids. The CDR3 spells CASGGGLQETQYF. CDR3 DNA sequence: TGTGCCAGTGGAGGGGGCCTCCAAGAGACCCAGTACTTC.

The table lists this clonotype with many counts. This chain links TRBV5-1 with TRBJ2-1; D is unresolved. The CDR3 has 14 amino acids. The V end was cut by 0 bases, the J end by 9 bases, with 13 bases between. Germline V gene lookup returns CDR1 SGHRS and CDR2 YFSETQ. For the CDR3, the DNA is TGCGCCAGCAGCTTGGGACTTAACTCCGGTGAGCAGTTCTTC. Protein product: CASSLGLNSGEQFF.

The chain employs TRBV12-3 or TRBV12-4 and TRBJ1-5, with D uncertain. The CDR3 is 12 amino acids. Deletions cut 3 bases from V and 9 bases from J, with 9 bases between. The CDR3 is CASSFQNTPQHF. The DNA of the CDR3 is TGTGCCAGCAGTTTTCAGAACACGCCCCAGCATTTT.

This clonotype was counted only a few times. This chain uses TRBV12-3 or TRBV12-4 with TRBJ2-1; 9 positions agree with TRBD1. The ends lost 6 bases at V and 0 bases at J; junction bases unmatched: 6. There are 16 residues in the CDR3. The CDR3 DNA reads TGTGCCAGCAGGGATGGGACAGGGAGCTCCTACAATGAGCAGTTCTTC. Translated: CASRDGTGSSYNEQFF.

Here the CDR3 reads CASSYAGGYVEAFF. The CDR3 DNA reads TGTGCCAGCAGTTACGCGGGAGGTTATGTGGAAGCTTTCTTT. The V gene is TRBV6-2 or TRBV6-3, the J gene TRBJ1-1; D is unclear. Germline V gene sequence: CDR1 MNHEY, CDR2 SVGEGT. Trimming took off 2 bases at V and 8 bases at J, with 15 bases between the two ends. The CDR3 is 14 amino acids.

This clonotype was counted between two and nine times. This chain joins TRBV18 and TRBJ2-7, with D tentatively TRBD1 (5 bases). V lost 8 bases and J lost 3, with 14 bases in between. CDR1 is KGHSH and CDR2 is LQKENI in the germline V gene. This CDR3 spans 13 amino acids. The CDR3, as DNA: TGTGCCAGCCAGTTACTTCAGGGCTACGAGCAGTACTTC. As protein: CASQLLQGYEQYF.

This clonotype has a handful of counts. The CDR3 reads CASSLGQTVRGYTF. The DNA for the CDR3 is TGTGCCAGCAGTTTAGGACAGACGGTCCGTGGCTACACCTTC. V gene TRBV12-3 or TRBV12-4 combines with J gene TRBJ1-2, with a tentative D call TRBD1 (5 bases). V lost 1 base, J lost 7 bases, and 13 bases lay in between. The CDR3 has 14 residues.

This chain joins TRBV18 and TRBJ2-7, with no clear D. The CDR3 length is 15 residues. The V gene lost 3 bases and the J gene lost 6 bases, with 18 bases spanning the gap. The germline V gene has CDR1 KGHSH and CDR2 LQKENI. CDR3 nucleotides: TGTGCCAGCTCACCGCCCGGCCCAAGATCGGGCGAGCAGTACTTC. The encoded protein is CASSPPGPRSGEQYF.

There are a few counts of this clonotype. The chain carries TRBV6-5 and TRBJ2-1; 9 nucleotides agree with TRBD2. V shed 2 bases, J shed 0 bases, and the junction held 11 bases outside the gene matches. The CDR3 consists of 19 residues. Germline assignment: CDR1 MNHEY and CDR2 SVGAGI. The chain's CDR3 is CASSYGSSGSKSSYNEQFF. CDR3 nucleotides: TGTGCCAGCAGTTACGGGAGTAGCGGGAGTAAGAGCTCCTACAATGAGCAGTTCTTC.